Below, 26 T cell receptor beta chains from the same sample are listed, as sequenced in a study of blood T cell repertoires in COVID-19. The repertoire was sequenced with immunoSEQ multiplex PCR; TCRdb's copy has only in-frame clones and lacks some. The sample records 120,000 to 150,000 clones, about 87% being singletons. The sequenced sample consisted of peripheral blood. These TCRs come from a man older than 75 with acute or convalescent COVID-19.

The chain joins TRBV28 to TRBJ2-7, with 8 positions matching TRBD1. The germline V gene encodes CDR1 MDHEN and CDR2 SYDVKM. The CDR3 totals 14 residues. The trim removed 4 bases at V and 5 bases at J, leaving 7 bases unmatched. DNA of the CDR3: TGTGCCAGCAGTTCTGGACAGGGCTACCACGAGCAGTACTTC. It specifies CASSSGQGYHEQYF.

CDR3 bases: TGTGCCAGCAGCTTTACAGGGTTGTCGGTAGAAAAACTGTTTTTT. Translated: CASSFTGLSVEKLFF. The chain carries TRBV6-5 and TRBJ1-4, with a tentative D call TRBD1 (6 bases). Germline V CDR1 and CDR2: MNHEY, SVGAGI. The CDR3 is 15 residues long. V was clipped by 6 bases and J by 8 bases, with 19 bases between them.

The chain couples TRBV5-4 to TRBJ2-3, with a tentative D call TRBD2 (6 bases). The V gene lost 4 bases and the J gene lost 2 bases, with 17 bases spanning the gap. CDR1 is SGHNT and CDR2 is YYREEE in the germline V gene (reference sequence). The CDR3 runs 16 residues. The CDR3 bases are TGTGCCAGCAGCCAAAGGGCGGGAACTAACACAGATACGCAGTATTTT. Protein product: CASSQRAGTNTDTQYF.

This chain uses TRBV6-6 with TRBJ2-7, with TRBD1 as a possible D gene (5 bases). The V end was cut by 6 bases, the J end by 3 bases, with 15 bases between. CDR1 and CDR2 from the germline V gene are MNHNY and SVGAGI (reference sequence). The CDR3 runs 14 residues. The CDR3 protein is CASSSNMDIYEQYF. Here the CDR3 DNA reads TGTGCCAGCAGCTCAAATATGGACATCTACGAGCAGTACTTC.

This chain connects TRBV25-1 to TRBJ2-5, with 10 bases matching TRBD2. Germline V CDR1 and CDR2: MGHDK, SYGVNS. This CDR3 comprises 16 residues. The V gene end was trimmed by 1 base and the J gene end by 2 bases; junction bases not matched to a gene: 4. CDR3 protein: CASSELSSGGQETQYF. The CDR3 DNA reads as TGTGCCAGCAGTGAATTATCTAGCGGGGGACAAGAGACCCAGTACTTC.

The chain has TRBV18 and TRBJ1-5; 8 bases fit TRBD1. CDR1 is KGHSH and CDR2 is LQKENI in the germline V gene. There are 16 residues in the CDR3. V shed 3 bases and J 1 base; nucleotides not matched to a gene: 5. The CDR3 loop is CASSPDRGKSNQPQHF. The CDR3, as DNA: TGTGCCAGCTCACCCGACAGGGGAAAGAGCAATCAGCCCCAGCATTTT.

The V and J genes are TRBV5-8 and TRBJ1-4, with TRBD1 matching 7 bases. Germline CDR1 reads SGHTS; CDR2 reads YDEGEE. Trimming cost V 0 bases and J 1 base; bases outside gene matches: 0. The CDR3 extends over 15 amino acids. DNA of the CDR3: TGTGCCAGCAGCTTGGGGGACAGAACTAATGAAAAACTGTTTTTT. Translating gives CASSLGDRTNEKLFF.

The chain recombines TRBV11-2 with TRBJ2-7; D possibly corresponds to TRBD1 (6 bases). Germline values: CDR1 SGHAT, CDR2 FQNNGV. Trimming cost V 5 bases and J 2 bases, with 10 bases left between them. This CDR3 is built from 13 residues. This CDR3 reads CASSPGTTYEQYF. CDR3 nucleotides: TGTGCCAGCAGCCCTGGGACAACCTACGAGCAGTACTTC.

The chain carries TRBV7-8 and TRBJ1-5; a possible D gene is TRBD1 (6 bases). Trimming pared 1 base from V and 10 bases from J, leaving 17 bases between. There are 15 residues in the CDR3. Germline V gene lookup returns CDR1 SGHVS and CDR2 FQNEAQ. CDR3 DNA sequence: TGTGCCAGCAGCTTAGGATACAGGGTCGAGGCCCCCCAGCATTTT. This sequence encodes CASSLGYRVEAPQHF. The whole variable domain, filled in from reference TRBV7-8 and TRBJ1-5, reads GAGVSQSPRYKVAKRGQDVALRCDPISGHVSLFWYQQALGQGPEFLTYFQNEAQLDKSGLPSDRFFAERPEGSVSTLKIQRTQQEDSAVYLCASSLGYRVEAPQHFGDGTRLSIL.

The genes are TRBV27 and TRBJ1-2, with 7 nucleotides matching TRBD1. J gave up 8 bases and V 3 bases, and 6 bases lay outside the gene matches. CDR3 size: 13 residues. Germline V gene lookup returns CDR1 MNHEY and CDR2 SMNVEV (reference sequence). CDR3 loop: CASSLDRFSGYTF. DNA of the CDR3: TGTGCCAGCAGTTTGGACAGGTTTTCCGGCTACACCTTC.

This rearrangement joins TRBV21-1 to TRBJ2-1; the table calls TRBD2, which could not be checked here. TRBV21-1 is marked as a pseudogene. The CDR3 loop spans 18 amino acids. The CDR3 region has the DNA TGTGCCAGCAGCAAAGTTGTTAGGTTGGAGGCTTCCTACAATGAGCAGTTCTTC. It encodes CASSKVVRLEASYNEQFF.

The chain has TRBV3-1 (or the pseudogene TRBV3-2) and TRBJ1-2; possible D gene TRBD1, 6 bases. V was shortened by 0 bases and J by 3 bases, with 11 bases between the two germline ends. The CDR3 runs to 15 residues. Germline CDR1 and CDR2: LGHDT and YNNKEL (reference sequence). CDR3 region: CASSQDWYRDYGYTF. DNA for the CDR3: TGTGCCAGCAGCCAAGATTGGTACAGGGACTATGGCTACACCTTC.

This clone was picked up one time. The CDR3 DNA is TGTGCCATCACGCGCGACATTACTCCTGGAAACACCATATATTTT. This translates into CAITRDITPGNTIYF. The V call is TRBV10-3, the J call TRBJ1-3; no firm D call. The CDR3 is made up of 15 amino acids. From germline, CDR1 is ENHRY and CDR2 SYGVKD. V lost 7 bases, J lost 2 bases, and 15 bases lay in between.

The rearrangement links TRBV29-1 to TRBJ2-7; maybe TRBD1 (6 bases). Per the germline V gene, CDR1 is SQVTM and CDR2 is ANQGSEA. V lost 4 bases and J 9 bases, leaving 19 bases between the germline ends. This CDR3 spans 13 amino acids. CDR3 coding DNA: TGCAGCGTTGGAGGGACATCATGGGGTGGGCAGTACTTC. Its translation is CSVGGTSWGGQYF.

The chain recombines TRBV6-4 with TRBJ1-5; possible D gene TRBD1, 5 bases. The V end lost 0 bases, the J end lost 6 bases, and 12 bases lay between the germline ends. This CDR3 is built from 15 residues. The germline V gene has CDR1 MRHNA and CDR2 SNTAGT. In nucleotides, the CDR3 is TGTGCCAGCAGTGACTCTTGCCAAAGGGGTCAGCCCCAGCATTTT. This sequence encodes CASSDSCQRGQPQHF.

V is TRBV18 and J is TRBJ1-4, with TRBD1 as a possible D gene (6 bases). Per the germline V gene, CDR1 is KGHSH and CDR2 is LQKENI. Trimming cost V 5 bases and J 3 bases, with 13 bases left between them. This CDR3 has 15 amino acids. This chain's CDR3 is CASSFDRRSNEKLFF. Written as DNA, the CDR3 is TGTGCCAGCTCATTCGACAGGAGGTCTAATGAAAAACTGTTTTTT.

J is TRBJ2-1 and V is TRBV10-3, with 11 nucleotides matching TRBD2. J lost 8 bases, V lost 6 bases, and 3 bases had no gene match. This CDR3 is 13 amino acids long. From germline, CDR1 is ENHRY and CDR2 SYGVKD. The CDR3: CAISPTSGDEQFF. The CDR3 nucleotides are TGTGCCATCAGCCCGACTAGCGGGGATGAGCAGTTCTTC.

The chain joins TRBV5-1 to TRBJ2-3, with D maybe TRBD2 (6 bases). The CDR3 is made up of 16 amino acids. In germline, CDR1 is SGHRS, CDR2 YFSETQ. V lost 0 bases, J lost 0 bases, and 11 bases lay in between. Written as DNA, the CDR3 is TGCGCCAGCAGCTTGGCCCTAGCGACTAGCACAGATACGCAGTATTTT. Residues: CASSLALATSTDTQYF.

A word on this clone: Additional DNA sequences in this sample encode the identical CDR3. The chain is built from TRBV5-1 and TRBJ1-1, with D possibly TRBD1 on 5 matching bases. V was trimmed by 1 base and J by 2 bases, leaving 9 bases between them. The CDR3 extends over 14 amino acids. CDR1 is SGHRS, CDR2 YFSETQ, per germline. This chain's CDR3 is CASSLTGGNTEAFF. As DNA, the CDR3 is TGCGCCAGCAGCTTGACAGGCGGAAACACTGAAGCTTTCTTT.

The chain is built from TRBV3-1 (or the pseudogene TRBV3-2) and TRBJ1-1, with 9 bases fitting TRBD1. Germline V gene data show CDR1 as LGHDT and CDR2 as YNNKEL (reference sequence). This CDR3 spans 15 amino acids. V dropped 4 bases and J dropped 7; count of bases not matched to a gene: 10. The CDR3 protein is CASSLTGGAVGEAFF. CDR3 nucleotide sequence: TGTGCCAGCAGCCTTACAGGGGGCGCGGTCGGTGAAGCTTTCTTT.

This chain joins TRBV3-1 (or the pseudogene TRBV3-2) and TRBJ2-2, with D perhaps matching TRBD1 (6 bases). CDR1 and CDR2 (germline): LGHDT, YNNKEL (reference sequence). Trimming pared 1 base from V and 3 bases from J, leaving 9 bases between. CDR3 length: 15 residues. The chain's CDR3 is CASSQGGRDTGELFF. The CDR3 DNA follows: TGTGCCAGCAGCCAAGGGGGGCGCGACACCGGGGAGCTGTTTTTT.

V is TRBV5-6 and J is TRBJ1-6; 7 bases align to TRBD1. The V segment lost 0 bases and the J segment 9 bases; nucleotides outside the gene matches: 3. The CDR3 covers 14 residues. Germline V gene sequence: CDR1 SGHDT, CDR2 YYEEEE. The CDR3 is CASSLEGAGSPLHF. For the CDR3, the DNA is TGTGCCAGCAGCTTGGAGGGGGCTGGTTCACCCCTCCACTTT. The complete variable domain, with remaining parts taken from reference TRBV5-6 and TRBJ1-6, reads DAGVTQSPTHLIKTRGQQVTLRCSPKSGHDTVSWYQQALGQGPQFIFQYYEEEERQRGNFPDRFSGHQFPNYSSELNVNALLLGDSALYLCASSLEGAGSPLHFGNGTRLTVT.

This clone was seen more than once but under ten times. The CDR3 here is CASRNRGHGGELFF. The DNA of the CDR3 is TGCGCCAGCAGGAACAGGGGGCATGGCGGGGAGCTGTTTTTT. The chain carries TRBV5-1 and TRBJ2-2, with 9 bases that match TRBD1. CDR3 length equals 14 residues. Trimming at V came to 5 bases and at J to 7 bases, leaving 6 bases not matched to a gene. From germline, CDR1 is SGHRS and CDR2 YFSETQ. Complete variable domain (other parts from reference TRBV5-1 and TRBJ2-2): KAGVTQTPRYLIKTRGQQVTLSCSPISGHRSVSWYQQTPGQGLQFLFEYFSETQRNKGNFPGRFSGRQFSNSRSEMNVSTLELGDSALYLCASRNRGHGGELFFGEGSRLTVL.

V usage is TRBV28 and J usage is TRBJ1-2, with 12 bases fitting TRBD1. V was pared by 7 bases and J by 6 bases, with 9 bases of the junction left unmatched. Germline CDR1 and CDR2: MDHEN and SYDVKM. The CDR3 consists of 15 residues. The CDR3 DNA is TGTGCCAGCAATCAGCCCGGGACAGGGGGCGATGGCTACACCTTC. It codes for CASNQPGTGGDGYTF.

The rearrangement uses TRBV5-1 and TRBJ1-4; no firm D call. The CDR3 extends over 14 amino acids. Germline assignment: CDR1 SGHRS and CDR2 YFSETQ. Trimming removed 2 bases at V and 0 bases at J, with 5 bases between. Here the CDR3 DNA reads TGCGCCAGCAGCTTACAGCCAACTAATGAAAAACTGTTTTTT. It specifies CASSLQPTNEKLFF.

The gene calls are TRBV28 and TRBJ1-2; TRBD1 is a possible D gene (5 bases). V lost 3 bases and J lost 4, with 9 bases in between. Germline values: CDR1 MDHEN, CDR2 SYDVKM. This CDR3 is 13 amino acids long. The CDR3 nucleotides are TGTGCCAGCAGTTTTCGACAGATCTATGGCTACACCTTC. Protein sequence: CASSFRQIYGYTF.